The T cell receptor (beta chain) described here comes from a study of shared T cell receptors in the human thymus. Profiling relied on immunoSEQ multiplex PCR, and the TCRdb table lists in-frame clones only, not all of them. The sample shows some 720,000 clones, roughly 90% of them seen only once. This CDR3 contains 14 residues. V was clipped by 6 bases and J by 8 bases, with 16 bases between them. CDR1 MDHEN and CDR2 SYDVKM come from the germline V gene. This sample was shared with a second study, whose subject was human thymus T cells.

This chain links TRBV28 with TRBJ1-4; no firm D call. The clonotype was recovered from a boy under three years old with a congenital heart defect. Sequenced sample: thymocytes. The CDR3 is CASRRKGREEKLFF. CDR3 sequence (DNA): TGTGCCAGCAGGAGGAAGGGTCGGGAAGAAAAACTGTTTTTT. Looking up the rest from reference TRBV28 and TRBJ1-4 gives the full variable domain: DVKVTQSSRYLVKRTGEKVFLECVQDMDHENMFWYRQDPGLGLRLIYFSYDVKMKEKGDIPEGYSVSREKKERFSLILESASTNQTSMYLCASRRKGREEKLFFGSGTQLSVL.